This paragraph covers one TCR beta chain sequence. CDR1 and CDR2 (germline): LNHDA, SQIVND (reference sequence). Trimming cost V 5 bases and J 1 base; bases outside gene matches: 4. This CDR3 is 14 amino acids long. This sample was taken from a study of cytomegalovirus exposure and HLA in healthy donors. The protocol was immunoSEQ multiplex PCR, while the TCRdb copy is restricted to in-frame clones and leaves out a portion. This repertoire shows 200,000 to 300,000 clones, more than 75% found once; its top ten account for around 1.2%. The receptor's source is a young woman in good health and CMV-seropositive. The chain carries TRBV19 and TRBJ1-1; TRBD1 matches at 7 bases. Sample: PBMCs. The CDR3 loop reads CASSVGQTNTEAFF. The CDR3 region has the DNA TGTGCCAGTAGTGTGGGACAGACGAACACTGAAGCTTTCTTT.